Shown below are 12 T cell receptor beta chains from a single sample sequenced in a study of T cell responses to AZD1222 COVID-19 vaccine. Using immunoSEQ multiplex PCR, the repertoire was profiled, and TCRdb retains in-frame clones only, with some absent. The table has about 120,000 clones, around nine tenths seen once. The material was peripheral blood, obtained on day 0 of AZD1222 vaccination. The receptors originated from an adult in good health.

J is TRBJ2-2 and V is TRBV11-3, with 8 bases fitting TRBD2. CDR1 is SGHNT and CDR2 is YENEEA in the germline V gene. Trimming at V came to 1 base and at J to 3 bases, leaving 4 bases not matched to a gene. The CDR3 extends over 16 amino acids. CDR3 in amino acids: CASSLAGGPYTGELFF. The DNA for the CDR3 is TGTGCCAGCAGCTTAGCGGGAGGGCCCTACACCGGGGAGCTGTTTTTT.

This clone was detected once. The chain combines TRBV7-6 with TRBJ2-2; 9 nucleotides match TRBD1. This CDR3 spans 18 amino acids. The V gene end was trimmed by 5 bases and the J gene end by 3 bases; junction bases not matched to a gene: 13. Germline CDR1 reads SGHVS; CDR2 reads FNYEAQ. This CDR3 is CASSPNPTDRGYTGELFF. The CDR3 DNA sequence: TGTGCCAGCAGCCCAAATCCCACGGACAGGGGATACACCGGGGAGCTGTTTTTT. Full variable domain (outside the CDR3, taken from reference TRBV7-6 and TRBJ2-2): GAGVSQSPRYKVTKRGQDVALRCDPISGHVSLYWYRQALGQGPEFLTYFNYEAQQDKSGLPNDRFSAERPEGSISTLTIQRTEQRDSAMYRCASSPNPTDRGYTGELFFGEGSRLTVL.

The rearrangement links TRBV6-2 or TRBV6-3 to TRBJ1-2; D gene uncertain. The germline V gene encodes CDR1 MNHEY and CDR2 SVGEGT. The CDR3 is 15 residues long. V lost 2 bases and J lost 3, with 13 bases in between. CDR3 coding DNA: TGTGCCAGCAGTTACGGCGGGTGGGGAGACTATGGCTACACCTTC. Translated, it gives CASSYGGWGDYGYTF.

CDR3 bases: TGCAGTGCTAGTGCCTCGGGACAGCGGGCTAACTATGGCTACACCTTC. Amino acid sequence: CSASASGQRANYGYTF. The chain employs TRBV20-1 and TRBJ1-2; 7 nucleotides align to TRBD1. V shed 3 bases and J 0 bases; nucleotides not matched to a gene: 10. The germline V gene encodes CDR1 DFQATT and CDR2 SNEGSKA (reference sequence). This CDR3 is built from 16 residues.

V gene TRBV5-1 combines with J gene TRBJ2-7; D may be TRBD1 (6 bases). Germline-derived CDR1 and CDR2 are SGHRS and YFSETQ. This CDR3 contains 15 residues. The V and J ends lost 4 bases and 3 bases respectively, with 17 bases between them. The CDR3 nucleotides read TGCGCCAGCAGCCCTGTACCGGGACAAAACTACGAGCAGTACTTC. It encodes CASSPVPGQNYEQYF.

The sample holds one count of this clone. One end of the junction fails to match germline, which may point to a read error. V and J are TRBV6-6 and TRBJ1-2, with a tentative D call TRBD1 (5 bases). The germline CDR1 and CDR2 sequences are MNHNY and SVGAGI (reference sequence). The CDR3 covers 13 residues. Here the CDR3 reads CASSSELDTKISF. In DNA, the CDR3 is TGTGCCAGCAGTTCGGAGCTGGACACCAAGATCTCCTTC.

The gene calls are TRBV11-3 and TRBJ2-2; TRBD1 matches 9 bases. Germline CDR1 reads SGHNT; CDR2 reads YENEEA. The CDR3 sequence is 16 residues long. The V segment lost 5 bases and the J segment 4 bases; nucleotides outside the gene matches: 8. The chain's CDR3 is CASSPTGGAGTGELFF. The CDR3 DNA follows: TGTGCCAGCAGCCCCACAGGGGGCGCAGGCACCGGGGAGCTGTTTTTT.

The V gene is TRBV5-4, the J gene TRBJ2-2, with TRBD1 as a possible D gene (6 bases). In germline, CDR1 is SGHNT, CDR2 YYREEE (reference sequence). The CDR3 sequence is 14 residues long. Trimming stripped 4 bases from V and 1 base from J, with 8 bases between. This CDR3 is CASSPRGNTGELFF. The DNA for the CDR3 is TGTGCCAGCAGCCCCAGGGGGAACACCGGGGAGCTGTTTTTT.

In DNA, the CDR3 is TGTGCCAGCTCACCACTTGGGGGGCAGACCCAGTACTTC. Protein sequence: CASSPLGGQTQYF. V gene TRBV18 combines with J gene TRBJ2-5, with D possibly called TRBD1 or TRBD2 (6 bases each). Trimming shortened V by 1 base and J by 6 bases, and 9 bases separated the two germline ends. The germline CDR1 and CDR2 sequences are KGHSH and LQKENI. CDR3 length: 13 amino acids.

The chain uses TRBV5-4 and TRBJ2-7, with 9 bases matching TRBD1. With 4 bases clipped from V and 3 bases from J, the junction kept 5 bases outside the gene matches. Germline V gives CDR1 SGHNT, CDR2 YYREEE (reference sequence). The CDR3 length is 14 residues. The CDR3 coding sequence is TGTGCCAGCAGCAAACAGGGGGCTAACTACGAGCAGTACTTC. Translating it yields CASSKQGANYEQYF.

This chain links TRBV5-1 with TRBJ2-1; D is ambiguous. Germline V lookup: CDR1 SGHRS, CDR2 YFSETQ. V dropped 0 bases and J dropped 10 bases, with 11 bases sitting between them. This CDR3 is 13 amino acids long. The CDR3 region is CASSLAIGQEQFF. The DNA of the CDR3 is TGCGCCAGCAGCTTGGCCATAGGGCAAGAGCAGTTCTTC.

This clone was seen only once. The chain links TRBV29-1 to TRBJ2-4; 7 positions agree with TRBD1. The J segment lost 6 bases and the V segment lost 7 bases, leaving 6 bases of the junction unmatched. The CDR3 length is 12 residues. CDR1 and CDR2 from the germline V gene are SQVTM and ANQGSEA. The CDR3: CSAIRQGNIQYF. DNA for the CDR3: TGCAGCGCAATCAGACAGGGAAACATTCAGTACTTC.